This entry lists 29 T cell receptor beta chains sequenced from one sample in a study of T cell repertoires in cytomegalovirus infection. MiXCR was run by TCRdb on the reads, yielding one entry per CDR3 protein. The sample carries hundreds of thousands of distinct CDR3 sequences, 25% to 35% recorded once. No antigens are known for them. Sequenced material: cultured PBMCs, taken from culture after CMV antigen stimulation. These receptors all come from a human donor in good health (CMV status not recorded). Some clones in this sample may be carry-over from other donors' samples.

The chain has TRBV7-2 and TRBJ2-1, with 13 bases that match TRBD2. V gave up 5 bases and J gave up 8 bases; unmatched junction bases: 9. This CDR3 contains 16 residues. Germline values: CDR1 SGHTA, CDR2 FQGNSA. This CDR3 is CASSPPGLAGSHEQFF. The CDR3 DNA reads TGTGCCAGCAGCCCGCCGGGACTAGCGGGATCCCATGAGCAGTTCTTC.

In its sample, this clonotype was seen a few times. V usage is TRBV28 and J usage is TRBJ1-1; the D gene is possibly TRBD1 (6 bases). This CDR3 has 16 amino acids. The germline V gene encodes CDR1 MDHEN and CDR2 SYDVKM. Trimming took off 3 bases at V and 4 bases at J, with 18 bases between the two ends. CDR3 in amino acids: CASSLSTGNLGTEAFF. The CDR3 coding sequence is TGTGCCAGCAGTTTGTCGACAGGAAATCTTGGCACTGAAGCTTTCTTT. Combining the CDR3 with reference TRBV28 and TRBJ1-1 gives the whole variable domain DVKVTQSSRYLVKRTGEKVFLECVQDMDHENMFWYRQDPGLGLRLIYFSYDVKMKEKGDIPEGYSVSREKKERFSLILESASTNQTSMYLCASSLSTGNLGTEAFFGQGTRLTVV.

As for this clonotype: It may be a read error: a sequence one base away is much more abundant. This chain links TRBV7-2 with TRBJ2-7; 11 positions match TRBD2. The CDR3 sequence is 17 residues long. Germline CDR1 reads SGHTA; CDR2 reads FQGNSA. The J segment lost 6 bases and the V segment lost 5 bases, leaving 15 bases of the junction unmatched. The CDR3 loop reads CASSLRGTSGPYSEQYF. CDR3 DNA sequence: TGTGCCAGCAGCCTTCGTGGGACTAGCGGACCATACTCCGAGCAGTACTTC.

V usage is TRBV25-1 and J usage is TRBJ1-2; TRBD1 matches 8 bases. The CDR3 runs 14 residues. Trimming cost V 0 bases and J 8 bases; bases outside gene matches: 5. The germline gives CDR1 MGHDK, CDR2 SYGVNS. The CDR3 DNA reads TGTGCCAGCAGTGAATATCAGGGGGCCCACGGCTACACCTTC. Translating it yields CASSEYQGAHGYTF.

There are a few counts of this clonotype. This CDR3 is CASSPPSANNYGYTF. The CDR3 DNA reads TGTGCCAGCTCACCACCGTCGGCGAATAACTATGGCTACACCTTC. This chain links TRBV18 with TRBJ1-2; no reliable D call. V lost 0 bases, J lost 1 base, and 9 bases lay in between. CDR3 size: 15 residues. The germline V gene has CDR1 KGHSH and CDR2 LQKENI. The full variable domain, its missing parts supplied by reference TRBV18 and TRBJ1-2, is NAGVMQNPRHLVRRRGQEARLRCSPMKGHSHVYWYRQLPEEGLKFMVYLQKENIIDESGMPKERFSAEFPKEGPSILRIQQVVRGDSAAYFCASSPPSANNYGYTFGSGTRLTVV.

This clonotype has a handful of counts. The rearrangement uses TRBV23-1 and TRBJ2-7; a weak D match, TRBD1 (5 bases). Being an ORF, TRBV23-1 has a function that is uncertain. The V end lost 2 bases, the J end lost 4 bases, and 15 bases lay between the germline ends. This CDR3 comprises 15 residues. The CDR3 DNA reads as TGCGCCAGCAGTCAAAGCCAGGGCAACGAATACGAGCAGTACTTC. Encoded protein: CASSQSQGNEYEQYF.

This clonotype turned up a few times. The chain carries TRBV5-1 and TRBJ2-1, with D tentatively TRBD1 or TRBD2 (5 bases each). CDR3 length: 15 residues. The germline V and J ends were trimmed by 2 bases and 5 bases, with 14 bases remaining between them. Germline lookup yields CDR1 SGHRS and CDR2 YFSETQ. In DNA, the CDR3 is TGCGCCAGCAGCTTAGCGGTTAGAGGGGACAATGAGCAGTTCTTC. The encoded protein is CASSLAVRGDNEQFF.

In its sample, this clonotype was seen a few times. This chain connects TRBV6-1 to TRBJ1-1, with 9 nucleotides matching TRBD1. This CDR3 is built from 17 residues. Germline V gene data show CDR1 as MNHNS and CDR2 as SASEGT. The trim removed 7 bases at V and 1 base at J, leaving 13 bases unmatched. CDR3 bases: TGTGCCAGCACCGAACAACAATGGGGACAGGGGAACACTGAAGCTTTCTTT. It yields the protein CASTEQQWGQGNTEAFF.

V is TRBV7-8 and J is TRBJ2-2; TRBD2 is a possible D gene (5 bases). This CDR3 comprises 17 residues. Germline lookup yields CDR1 SGHVS and CDR2 FQNEAQ. V dropped 0 bases and J dropped 3 bases, with 14 bases sitting between them. DNA for the CDR3: TGTGCCAGCAGCTTAGCTTCGGGGTTGTGGGACACCGGGGAGCTGTTTTTT. It specifies CASSLASGLWDTGELFF. The variable domain in full, with the rest retrieved from reference TRBV7-8 and TRBJ2-2, is GAGVSQSPRYKVAKRGQDVALRCDPISGHVSLFWYQQALGQGPEFLTYFQNEAQLDKSGLPSDRFFAERPEGSVSTLKIQRTQQEDSAVYLCASSLASGLWDTGELFFGEGSRLTVL.

This clonotype has just a few counts. V is TRBV6-5 and J is TRBJ2-3; D is undetermined. Trimming left V 6 bases short and J 1 base short, with 14 bases between. Per the germline V gene, CDR1 is MNHEY and CDR2 is SVGAGI. The CDR3 consists of 15 residues. CDR3 region: CASSLLPQGTDTQYF. Here the CDR3 DNA reads TGTGCCAGCAGCCTACTACCGCAAGGCACAGATACGCAGTATTTT.

CDR3 bases: TGTGCCAGCAGCCCCGCAATCGGGACTAGCGGTGGTGATGAGCAGTTCTTC. This translates into CASSPAIGTSGGDEQFF. The chain combines TRBV7-2 with TRBJ2-1, with 11 bases matching TRBD2. The CDR3 has 17 amino acids. Per the germline V gene, CDR1 is SGHTA and CDR2 is FQGNSA. With V trimmed by 5 bases and J by 8 bases, 14 bases remained unmatched.

A few counts support this clonotype. The rearrangement joins TRBV7-6 to TRBJ2-7; TRBD2 aligns across 8 bases. CDR3 length equals 17 residues. Trimming removed 0 bases from V and 0 bases from J; junction bases left unmatched: 7. CDR1 and CDR2 from the germline V gene are SGHVS and FNYEAQ. Here the CDR3 reads CASSLASGGVSSYEQYF. The CDR3 DNA is TGTGCCAGCAGCTTAGCCTCGGGAGGGGTTAGCTCCTACGAGCAGTACTTC. Supplemented by reference TRBV7-6 and TRBJ2-7, the full variable domain reads GAGVSQSPRYKVTKRGQDVALRCDPISGHVSLYWYRQALGQGPEFLTYFNYEAQQDKSGLPNDRFSAERPEGSISTLTIQRTEQRDSAMYRCASSLASGGVSSYEQYFGPGTRLTVT.

This clonotype was observed a handful of times. This chain connects TRBV9 to TRBJ2-3; the match to TRBD2 covers 8 bases. The V gene's germline CDR1 is SGDLS and CDR2 YYNGEE. This CDR3 has 14 residues. The ends lost 7 bases at V and 1 base at J; junction bases unmatched: 5. The CDR3 protein is CASRPGGGTDTQYF. The CDR3 nucleotides are TGTGCCAGCCGCCCCGGGGGGGGCACAGATACGCAGTATTTT. The variable domain in full, completed from reference TRBV9 and TRBJ2-3, reads DSGVTQTPKHLITATGQRVTLRCSPRSGDLSVYWYQQSLDQGLQFLIQYYNGEERAKGNILERFSAQQFPDLHSELNLSSLELGDSALYFCASRPGGGTDTQYFGPGTRLTVL.

The table lists this clonotype with a few counts. This chain links TRBV7-9 with TRBJ1-3; a weak D match, TRBD1 (5 bases). Germline V gene data show CDR1 as SEHNR and CDR2 as FQNEAQ (reference sequence). CDR3 length equals 16 residues. V was pared by 5 bases and J by 0 bases, with 14 bases between. CDR3 loop: CASSPAGGLSGNTIYF. The CDR3 bases are TGTGCCAGCAGCCCCGCGGGGGGTCTCTCTGGAAACACCATATATTTT.

This clonotype has a handful of counts. This sequence joins TRBV7-9 and TRBJ2-7, with D possibly called TRBD1 or TRBD2 (5 bases each). Germline V gives CDR1 SEHNR, CDR2 FQNEAQ (reference sequence). Trimming took 8 bases from V and 3 from J, leaving 11 bases between them. This CDR3 is 12 amino acids long. The CDR3 DNA reads TGTGCCAGCGGGGACGGAAGCTACGAGCAGTACTTC. Protein sequence: CASGDGSYEQYF.

The chain joins TRBV4-1 to TRBJ2-5; 9 bases fit TRBD2. The CDR3 has 14 amino acids. The germline V gene encodes CDR1 MGHRA and CDR2 YSYEKL. Trimming at V came to 0 bases and at J to 6 bases, leaving 2 bases not matched to a gene. CDR3 residues: CASSQELAGKTQYF. The CDR3 bases are TGCGCCAGCAGCCAAGAGCTAGCGGGGAAGACCCAGTACTTC.

The table lists this clonotype with a few counts. This sequence joins TRBV6-5 and TRBJ2-1; 10 bases match TRBD2. The germline V gene encodes CDR1 MNHEY and CDR2 SVGAGI. The length of the CDR3 is 13 residues. V shed 7 bases and J 10 bases; nucleotides not matched to a gene: 7. CDR3 residues: CASNRLAGGEQFF. CDR3 in DNA: TGTGCCAGCAACCGACTAGCGGGCGGGGAGCAGTTCTTC.

This clonotype was recorded only once. The chain links TRBV24-1 to TRBJ2-7; 7 nucleotides agree with TRBD1. The CDR3 runs to 15 residues. Trimming removed 3 bases from V and 5 bases from J; junction bases left unmatched: 9. The germline CDR1 and CDR2 sequences are KGHDR and SFDVKD. The CDR3 DNA reads TGTGCCACCAGTGATCGTGACAGGGCGAGGAACGAGCAGTACTTC. The encoded protein is CATSDRDRARNEQYF.

The rearrangement joins TRBV18 to TRBJ1-4, with D possibly matching TRBD1 (5 bases). The length of the CDR3 is 16 residues. With 8 bases removed from V and 7 bases from J, the gap between germline ends came to 23 bases. Germline loops: CDR1 KGHSH, CDR2 LQKENI. The CDR3 loop reads CASVPPHRRGGEKLFF. The CDR3 nucleotides read TGTGCCAGCGTGCCCCCACACAGGCGGGGTGGTGAAAAACTGTTTTTT.

This clonotype was recorded at least ten times. The rearrangement uses TRBV7-8 and TRBJ2-3; TRBD2 agrees at 10 bases. Germline CDR1 and CDR2: SGHVS and FQNEAQ. V was pared by 3 bases and J by 1 base, with 4 bases of the junction left unmatched. This CDR3 contains 16 residues. The CDR3, as DNA: TGTGCCAGCAGCTTTTGGACTAGCGGACGCACAGATACGCAGTATTTT. This gives the protein CASSFWTSGRTDTQYF.

This clonotype was recorded a few times. V and J are TRBV7-6 and TRBJ2-7; tentative D call: TRBD2 (7 bases). Germline CDR1 SGHVS, CDR2 FNYEAQ. The CDR3 is 18 amino acids. Trimming stripped 2 bases from V and 5 bases from J, with 25 bases between. In DNA form, the CDR3 reads TGTGCCAGCAGCTTAAGAGGCGGGGCGGGGGCGTTAGGAGACGAGCAGTACTTC. The encoded protein is CASSLRGGAGALGDEQYF.

This clonotype came up a few times. The CDR3 sequence is CSARDLRAGVGGYTF. The CDR3 DNA sequence: TGCAGTGCTAGAGATTTGAGGGCTGGGGTGGGTGGCTACACCTTC. This rearrangement joins TRBV20-1 to TRBJ1-2; the D is unclear. Between the trimmed V and J ends, which lost 0 bases and 7 bases, there was a span of 18 bases. This CDR3 contains 15 residues. The V gene's germline CDR1 is DFQATT and CDR2 SNEGSKA (reference sequence).

The rearrangement uses TRBV27 and TRBJ1-3; 11 bases line up with TRBD1. Germline assignment: CDR1 MNHEY and CDR2 SMNVEV (reference sequence). V was clipped by 8 bases and J by 0 bases; unmatched bases: 6. The CDR3 is 16 residues long. Here the CDR3 reads CASARDRGFSGNTIYF. For the CDR3, the DNA is TGTGCCAGCGCCCGGGACAGGGGGTTCTCTGGAAACACCATATATTTT.

The table lists this clonotype with a few counts. The J gene is TRBJ2-5, the V gene TRBV10-3, with a possible D match to TRBD1 (6 bases). The CDR3 is 14 residues long. Germline CDR1 ENHRY, CDR2 SYGVKD. Trimming stripped 10 bases from V and 0 bases from J, with 15 bases between. Here the CDR3 reads CATEDSRYQETQYF. DNA for the CDR3: TGTGCCACCGAGGACAGCCGGTACCAAGAGACCCAGTACTTC.

The chain links TRBV15 to TRBJ2-1; D possibly corresponds to TRBD1 (5 bases). CDR1 LNHNV and CDR2 YYDKDF come from the germline V gene (reference sequence). The CDR3 is 19 amino acids. Trimming removed 2 bases from V and 0 bases from J, with 20 bases in between. The CDR3 sequence: CATSRKPRTTVSSYNEQFF. The CDR3 bases are TGTGCCACCAGCAGAAAACCACGGACAACCGTCAGCTCCTACAATGAGCAGTTCTTC.

The rearrangement links TRBV5-8 to TRBJ1-3, with D perhaps TRBD1 (5 bases). CDR1 is SGHTS and CDR2 is YDEGEE in the germline V gene. CDR3 size: 15 residues. With 0 bases removed from V and 6 bases from J, the gap between germline ends came to 13 bases. The CDR3 protein is CASSLAWAGTNTIYF. The CDR3 nucleotides are TGTGCCAGCAGCTTGGCTTGGGCAGGGACAAACACCATATATTTT.

This clonotype was recorded many times. The chain has TRBV4-2 and TRBJ1-3; tentatively, D is TRBD1 (5 bases). The germline V gene has CDR1 LGHNA and CDR2 YNFKEQ. CDR3 length: 15 residues. V was clipped by 0 bases and J by 3 bases, with 9 bases between them. The DNA for the CDR3 is TGTGCCAGCAGCCAAGAATTGGGGGATGGAAACACCATATATTTT. Translated: CASSQELGDGNTIYF.

The chain uses TRBV11-3 and TRBJ2-3; D uncertain. Germline V gives CDR1 SGHNT, CDR2 YENEEA. The CDR3 has 15 residues. V was trimmed by 1 base and J by 6 bases, leaving 14 bases between them. CDR3 nucleotide sequence: TGTGCCAGCAGCTTAGGTGGGCGTGCAATGGATACGCAGTATTTT. Protein product: CASSLGGRAMDTQYF.

The chain recombines TRBV2 with TRBJ2-2; D possibly corresponds to TRBD1 (7 bases). V lost 8 bases and J 0 bases, leaving 13 bases between the germline ends. CDR3 length: 15 amino acids. Germline V gene data show CDR1 as SNHLY and CDR2 as FYNNEI. For the CDR3, the DNA is TGTGCCAGCGTCCGCGGGACAGCGAACACCGGGGAGCTGTTTTTT. Its translation: CASVRGTANTGELFF.